This T cell receptor (beta chain) was recovered during a study of T cell repertoires in cytomegalovirus infection. This clonotype was seen only once. Its specificity is not known. TCRdb independently ran MiXCR on the reads; one entry per CDR3 protein. Of 900,000 to 950,000 distinct CDR3 sequences listed, roughly 30% are singletons. This CDR3 has 15 amino acids. In germline, CDR1 is MNHEY, CDR2 SMNVEV (reference sequence). The V end was cut by 2 bases, the J end by 0 bases, with 8 bases between. This rearrangement joins TRBV27 to TRBJ1-3; D unresolved. The specimen comprised cultured CD8+ T cells from PBMCs, sampled from culture after CMV antigen stimulation. This TCR was sampled from a human donor in good health (CMV status not recorded). Some clones in this sample may be carry-over from other donors' samples. The CDR3 sequence: CASSLDVNSGNTIYF. For the CDR3, the DNA is TGTGCCAGCAGTTTAGACGTGAACTCTGGAAACACCATATATTTT.